The 8 T cell receptor beta chains given below trace back to one sample, sequenced in a study of T cells after posttransplantation cyclophosphamide. Generated by immunoSEQ multiplex PCR, the TCRdb table keeps only in-frame clones and is missing some. The data list tens of thousands of clones, none observed once; 2.2% falls to the top ten. Specimen: PBMCs. The receptors derive from a man aged 40-49 years in good health, CMV-negative, and a related stem cell transplant donor.

This clone showed up many times. V and J are TRBV5-6 and TRBJ2-1, with TRBD1 matching 9 bases. Germline CDR1 SGHDT, CDR2 YYEEEE. The V gene end was trimmed by 6 bases and the J gene end by 7 bases; junction bases not matched to a gene: 11. The CDR3 spans 15 residues. The CDR3 coding sequence is TGTGCCAGCACCCTCCCGGGACAGGGTGTAAATGAGCAGTTCTTC. The encoded protein is CASTLPGQGVNEQFF.

The chain employs TRBV6-1 and TRBJ1-3; 8 bases are shared with TRBD1. This CDR3 is built from 14 residues. V shed 6 bases, J shed 7 bases, and the junction held 8 bases outside the gene matches. Germline loops: CDR1 MNHNS, CDR2 SASEGT. This chain's CDR3 is CASSPTGARNTIYF. The CDR3 bases are TGTGCCAGCAGCCCGACAGGGGCAAGGAACACCATATATTTT.

In its sample, this clone was seen many times. The chain carries TRBV28 and TRBJ1-3, with 8 bases matching TRBD1. The junction had 4 bases not matched to a gene; V was cut back by 5 bases and J by 4 bases. Germline values: CDR1 MDHEN, CDR2 SYDVKM. There are 14 residues in the CDR3. In DNA, the CDR3 is TGTGCCAGCAGTCTCCGGGACAGGGGAAACACCATATATTTT. Protein sequence: CASSLRDRGNTIYF.

This clone came up many times. The chain employs TRBV29-1 and TRBJ2-3; 7 bases fit TRBD2. This CDR3 spans 11 amino acids. V trimming: 8 bases; J trimming: 9 bases; junction bases outside the gene matches: 8. The germline V gene has CDR1 SQVTM and CDR2 ANQGSEA. The CDR3 protein is CSPRTGGTQYF. In DNA, the CDR3 is TGCAGCCCGCGGACGGGAGGAACGCAGTATTTT.

Ten or more counts support this clone. Written as DNA, the CDR3 is TGTGCCAGCAGTTCACTGGCCAACAGGGTCACCGGGGAGCTGTTTTTT. Its protein is CASSSLANRVTGELFF. This rearrangement joins TRBV27 to TRBJ2-2; possibly TRBD1 for D (6 bases). CDR3 length equals 16 residues. Trimming removed 4 bases from V and 4 bases from J, with 16 bases in between. Germline values: CDR1 MNHEY, CDR2 SMNVEV (reference sequence).

The rearrangement links TRBV5-1 to TRBJ1-6, with unresolved D. Germline CDR1 reads SGHRS; CDR2 reads YFSETQ. The V end was cut by 1 base, the J end by 7 bases, with 6 bases between. This CDR3 is 13 amino acids long. The CDR3 DNA is TGCGCCAGCAGCTTGACACAAAATTCACCCCTCCACTTT. Translated, it gives CASSLTQNSPLHF.

This clone was counted at least ten times. The V call is TRBV30, the J call TRBJ1-1; 8 bases map to TRBD1. CDR1 is GTSNPN, CDR2 SVGIG, per germline (reference sequence). The CDR3 contains 13 residues. V trimming: 7 bases; J trimming: 5 bases; junction bases outside the gene matches: 9. For the CDR3, the DNA is TGTGCCTTCCCTAGGGACAGGAGTACTGAAGCTTTCTTT. It yields the protein CAFPRDRSTEAFF.

This clone came up many times. CDR3 DNA: TGTGCCAGTAGTATTCGGGACAGTAGAAGAGGCTACACCTTC. Amino acids: CASSIRDSRRGYTF. The rearrangement links TRBV19 to TRBJ1-2, with 7 bases identical to TRBD1. The CDR3 covers 14 residues. In germline, CDR1 is LNHDA, CDR2 SQIVND (reference sequence). The V gene end was trimmed by 3 bases and the J gene end by 8 bases; junction bases not matched to a gene: 9.